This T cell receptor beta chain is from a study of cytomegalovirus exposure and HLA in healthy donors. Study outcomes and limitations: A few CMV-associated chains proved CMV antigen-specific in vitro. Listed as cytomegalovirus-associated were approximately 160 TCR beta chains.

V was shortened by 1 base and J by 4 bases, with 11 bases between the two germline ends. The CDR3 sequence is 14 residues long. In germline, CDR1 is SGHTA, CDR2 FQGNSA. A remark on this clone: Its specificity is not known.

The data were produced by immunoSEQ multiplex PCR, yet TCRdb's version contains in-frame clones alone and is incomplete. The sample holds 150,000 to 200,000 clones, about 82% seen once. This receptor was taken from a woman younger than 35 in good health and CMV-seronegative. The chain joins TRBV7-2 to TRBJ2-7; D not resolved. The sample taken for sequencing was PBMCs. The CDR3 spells CASSLGRGAYEQYF. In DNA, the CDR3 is TGTGCCAGCAGCTTAGGCCGAGGAGCTTACGAGCAGTACTTC.